These 7 T cell receptor beta chains share one sample of origin, sequenced in a study of OX40 agonist ivuxolimab in advanced cancers. TCRdb's table, derived via immunoSEQ multiplex PCR, lists solely in-frame clones and lacks some. In the table there are about 60,000 clones, 85% of which are singletons. Here the sequenced sample was CD4+ or CD8+ T cells sorted from blood, taken in a trial of the OX40 agonist ivuxolimab. Source of these receptors: an adult with an advanced solid tumor such as melanoma, head and neck, liver or kidney cancer.

V is TRBV7-9 and J is TRBJ2-7, with 7 nucleotides matching TRBD1. The V and J ends lost 1 base and 6 bases, in that order; junction bases with no gene match: 12. This CDR3 has 16 amino acids. CDR1 and CDR2 from the germline V gene are SEHNR and FQNEAQ (reference sequence). The CDR3 nucleotides read TGTGCCAGCAGCTTAGGTTTTCAGGGGGATCTAGGCGAGCAGTACTTC. Amino acid sequence: CASSLGFQGDLGEQYF.

The J gene is TRBJ1-2, the V gene TRBV4-1, with 9 bases that match TRBD1. This CDR3 comprises 16 residues. Germline trimming cut 0 bases from V and 4 bases from J; bases unmatched to any gene: 6. Germline loops: CDR1 MGHRA, CDR2 YSYEKL. The CDR3 spells CASSQDLGTGTYGYTF. CDR3 coding DNA: TGCGCCAGCAGCCAAGATCTCGGGACAGGGACCTATGGCTACACCTTC.

The chain has TRBV9 and TRBJ2-2, with 8 bases identical to TRBD1. Germline V gives CDR1 SGDLS, CDR2 YYNGEE. This CDR3 is built from 16 residues. With V trimmed by 2 bases and J by 4 bases, 7 bases remained unmatched. CDR3 nucleotides: TGTGCCAGCAGCGTTGGGACAGGCCTCTTCACCGGGGAGCTGTTTTTT. This sequence encodes CASSVGTGLFTGELFF.

V gene TRBV2 combines with J gene TRBJ2-1; TRBD2 matches 8 bases. Germline-derived CDR1 and CDR2 are SNHLY and FYNNEI. With 5 bases clipped from V and 0 bases from J, the junction kept 18 bases outside the gene matches. The CDR3 runs 20 residues. CDR3: CASSKTTSARLSSSYNEQFF. DNA of the CDR3: TGTGCCAGCAGTAAAACGACTAGCGCTCGACTTTCAAGCTCCTACAATGAGCAGTTCTTC.

The rearrangement joins TRBV7-2 to TRBJ1-5; 7 bases map to TRBD1. The CDR3 totals 13 residues. With 3 bases clipped from V and 4 bases from J, the junction kept 0 bases outside the gene matches. Germline CDR1 and CDR2: SGHTA and FQGNSA. The CDR3 DNA reads as TGTGCCAGCAGCTTGACAGGGAATCAGCCCCAGCATTTT. Residues: CASSLTGNQPQHF.

The CDR3 spells CASSLQVDQETQYF. CDR3 in DNA: TGTGCCAGCAGCTTGCAGGTAGACCAAGAGACCCAGTACTTC. V and J are TRBV7-6 and TRBJ2-5; D is ambiguous. Trimming removed 3 bases at V and 0 bases at J, with 8 bases between. Germline loops: CDR1 SGHVS, CDR2 FNYEAQ. There are 14 residues in the CDR3.

The V call is TRBV10-2, the J call TRBJ1-5; weak D call: TRBD1 (5 bases). The length of the CDR3 is 12 residues. Germline loops: CDR1 WSHSY, CDR2 SAAADI. The V and J ends lost 3 bases and 7 bases respectively, with 7 bases between them. The CDR3 is CASSDRDQPQHF. CDR3 nucleotide sequence: TGCGCCAGCAGTGACAGGGACCAGCCCCAGCATTTT.